The clone carrying this T cell receptor (beta chain) was observed a handful of times. Its specificity is unknown. These data come from a study of T cells in localized non-small cell lung cancer. The study, taken as a whole, reports: The appearance of a median 57 of the top 100 tumor clones was seen in adjacent lung. Clonality of T cells reached its maximum in uninvolved adjacent lung, surpassing tumor. With higher T cell density in blood came longer overall survival.

Germline-derived CDR1 and CDR2 are MNHNS and SASEGT. The CDR3 consists of 12 residues. V was trimmed by 5 bases and J by 0 bases, leaving 2 bases between them. Sequencing was performed with immunoSEQ multiplex PCR; in TCRdb, only in-frame clones are kept and a portion is missing. The table has under 40,000 clones, roughly 93% seen once. J is TRBJ1-5 and V is TRBV6-1; unclear D gene. Sample: peripheral blood, taken before any cancer treatment. This receptor was identified in a female donor over 55 with stage I lung adenocarcinoma. CDR3 amino acids: CASSNSNQPQHF. For the CDR3, the DNA is TGTGCCAGCAGTAATAGCAATCAGCCCCAGCATTTT.